This TCR beta chain comes out of a study of cytomegalovirus exposure and HLA in healthy donors. The CDR3 spans 16 residues. V gave up 8 bases and J gave up 2 bases; unmatched junction bases: 13. The PCR was carried out with 60 Vbeta primers and 13 Jbeta primers. Clones were read by immunoSEQ multiplex PCR, and TCRdb kept only the in-frame ones, dropping some. The sample lists fewer than 250,000 clones, around four fifths occurring once. The sample comprised PBMCs. The genes are TRBV5-3 and TRBJ1-3, with 7 bases that match TRBD1. Being an ORF, TRBV5-3 has a function that is uncertain. The TCR was taken from a woman in her thirties or forties in good health and CMV-seronegative. CDR3 sequence (DNA): TGTGCCAGGGGAAAGACAGGGATGAAAGCTGGAAACACCATATATTTT. Translation: CARGKTGMKAGNTIYF.